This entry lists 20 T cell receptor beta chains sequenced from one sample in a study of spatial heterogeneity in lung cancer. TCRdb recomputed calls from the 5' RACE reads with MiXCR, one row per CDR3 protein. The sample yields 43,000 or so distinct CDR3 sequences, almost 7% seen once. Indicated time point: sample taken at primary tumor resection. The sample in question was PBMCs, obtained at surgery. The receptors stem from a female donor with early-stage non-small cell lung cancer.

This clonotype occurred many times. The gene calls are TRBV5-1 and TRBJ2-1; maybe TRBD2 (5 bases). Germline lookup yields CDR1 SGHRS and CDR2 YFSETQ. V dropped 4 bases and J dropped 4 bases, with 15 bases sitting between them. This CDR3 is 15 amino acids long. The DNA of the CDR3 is TGCGCCAGCAGCCTCACCCGGGGAACGTACAATGAGCAGTTCTTC. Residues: CASSLTRGTYNEQFF. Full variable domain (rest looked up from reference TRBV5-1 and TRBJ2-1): KAGVTQTPRYLIKTRGQQVTLSCSPISGHRSVSWYQQTPGQGLQFLFEYFSETQRNKGNFPGRFSGRQFSNSRSEMNVSTLELGDSALYLCASSLTRGTYNEQFFGPGTRLTVL.

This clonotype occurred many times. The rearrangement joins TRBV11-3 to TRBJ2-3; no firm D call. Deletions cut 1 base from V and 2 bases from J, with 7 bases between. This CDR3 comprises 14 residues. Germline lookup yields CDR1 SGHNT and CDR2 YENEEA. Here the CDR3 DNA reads TGTGCCAGCAGCTTAGCCGGCCCCACAGATACGCAGTATTTT. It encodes CASSLAGPTDTQYF. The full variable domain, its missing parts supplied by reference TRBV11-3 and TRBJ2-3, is EAGVVQSPRYKIIEKKQPVAFWCNPISGHNTLYWYLQNLGQGPELLIRYENEEAVDDSQLPKDRFSAERLKGVDSTLKIQPAELGDSAVYLCASSLAGPTDTQYFGPGTRLTVL.

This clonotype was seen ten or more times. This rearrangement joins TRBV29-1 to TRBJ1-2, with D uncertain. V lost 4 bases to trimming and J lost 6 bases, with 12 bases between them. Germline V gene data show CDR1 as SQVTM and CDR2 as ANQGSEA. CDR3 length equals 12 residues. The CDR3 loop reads CSVVEGSNGYTF. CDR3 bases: TGCAGCGTTGTTGAGGGTTCAAATGGCTACACCTTC. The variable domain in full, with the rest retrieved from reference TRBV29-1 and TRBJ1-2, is SAVISQKPSRDICQRGTSLTIQCQVDSQVTMMFWYRQQPGQSLTLIATANQGSEATYESGFVIDKFPISRPNLTFSTLTVSNMSPEDSSIYLCSVVEGSNGYTFGSGTRLTVV.

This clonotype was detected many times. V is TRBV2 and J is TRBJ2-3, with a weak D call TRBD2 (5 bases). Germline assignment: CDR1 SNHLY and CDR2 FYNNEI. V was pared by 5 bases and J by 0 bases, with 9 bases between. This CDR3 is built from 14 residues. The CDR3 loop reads CASSRGLSTDTQYF. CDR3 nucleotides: TGTGCCAGCAGTCGCGGGCTCAGCACAGATACGCAGTATTTT.

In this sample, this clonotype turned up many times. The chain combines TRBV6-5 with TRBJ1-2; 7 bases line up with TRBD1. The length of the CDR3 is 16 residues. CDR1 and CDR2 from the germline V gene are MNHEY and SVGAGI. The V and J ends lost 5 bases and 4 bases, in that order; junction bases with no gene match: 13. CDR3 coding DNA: TGTGCCAGCAGTGCTACGTCCGGGACAGCCCTCTATGGCTACACCTTC. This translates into CASSATSGTALYGYTF.

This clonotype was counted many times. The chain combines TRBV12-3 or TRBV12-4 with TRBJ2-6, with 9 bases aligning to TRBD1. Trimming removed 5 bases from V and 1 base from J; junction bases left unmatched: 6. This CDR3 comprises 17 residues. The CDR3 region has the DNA TGTGCCAGCAGTACCGGGACAGGGCCTTCTGGGGCCAACGTCCTGACTTTC. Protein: CASSTGTGPSGANVLTF.

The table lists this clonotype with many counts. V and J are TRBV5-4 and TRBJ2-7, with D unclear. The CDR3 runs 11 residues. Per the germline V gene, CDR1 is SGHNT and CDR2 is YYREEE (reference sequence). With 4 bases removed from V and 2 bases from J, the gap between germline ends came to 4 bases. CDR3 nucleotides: TGTGCCAGCAGCACTACCTACGAGCAGTACTTC. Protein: CASSTTYEQYF.

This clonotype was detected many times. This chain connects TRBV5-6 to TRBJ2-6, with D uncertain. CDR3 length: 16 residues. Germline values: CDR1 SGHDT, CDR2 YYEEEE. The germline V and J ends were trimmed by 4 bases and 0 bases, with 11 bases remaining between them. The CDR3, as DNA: TGTGCCAGCAGCCCTTACACGCTCTCTGGGGCCAACGTCCTGACTTTC. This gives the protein CASSPYTLSGANVLTF.

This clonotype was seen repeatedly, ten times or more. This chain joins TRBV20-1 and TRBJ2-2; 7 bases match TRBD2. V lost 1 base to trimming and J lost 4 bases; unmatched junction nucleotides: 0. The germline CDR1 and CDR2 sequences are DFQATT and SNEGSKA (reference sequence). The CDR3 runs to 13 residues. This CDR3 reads CSARGGGTGELFF. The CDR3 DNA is TGCAGTGCTAGAGGCGGGGGCACCGGGGAGCTGTTTTTT.

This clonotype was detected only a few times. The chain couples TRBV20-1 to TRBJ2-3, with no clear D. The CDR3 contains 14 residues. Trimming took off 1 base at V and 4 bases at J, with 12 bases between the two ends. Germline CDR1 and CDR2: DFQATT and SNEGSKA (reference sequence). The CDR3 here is CSARVAGPSDTQYF. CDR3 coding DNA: TGCAGTGCTAGAGTAGCCGGACCCTCAGATACGCAGTATTTT.

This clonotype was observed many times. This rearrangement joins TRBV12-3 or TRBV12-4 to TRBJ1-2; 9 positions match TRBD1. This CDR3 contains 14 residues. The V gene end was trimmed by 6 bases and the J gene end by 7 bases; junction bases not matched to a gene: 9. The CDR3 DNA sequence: TGTGCCAGCAGGTACCGGGACAGGGTTAGTGGCTACACCTTC. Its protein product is CASRYRDRVSGYTF.

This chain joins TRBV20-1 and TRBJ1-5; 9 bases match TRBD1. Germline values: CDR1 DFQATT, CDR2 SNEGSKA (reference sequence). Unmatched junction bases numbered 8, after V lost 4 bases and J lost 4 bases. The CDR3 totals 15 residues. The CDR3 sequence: CSATGGQGSNQPQHF. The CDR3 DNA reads TGCAGTGCTACAGGGGGACAGGGTAGTAATCAGCCCCAGCATTTT.

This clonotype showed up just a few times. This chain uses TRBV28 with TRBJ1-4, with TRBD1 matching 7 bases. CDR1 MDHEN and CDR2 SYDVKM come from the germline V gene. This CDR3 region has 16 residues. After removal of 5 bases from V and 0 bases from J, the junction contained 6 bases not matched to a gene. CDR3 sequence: CASSLTGTATNEKLFF. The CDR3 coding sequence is TGTGCCAGCAGTCTGACAGGGACTGCAACTAATGAAAAACTGTTTTTT.

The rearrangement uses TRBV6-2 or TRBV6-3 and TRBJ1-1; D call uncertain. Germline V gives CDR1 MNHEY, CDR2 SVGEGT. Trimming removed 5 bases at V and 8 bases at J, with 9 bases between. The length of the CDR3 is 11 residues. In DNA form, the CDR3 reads TGTGCCAGCAGTCAAACCCAGGAAGCTTTCTTT. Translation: CASSQTQEAFF.

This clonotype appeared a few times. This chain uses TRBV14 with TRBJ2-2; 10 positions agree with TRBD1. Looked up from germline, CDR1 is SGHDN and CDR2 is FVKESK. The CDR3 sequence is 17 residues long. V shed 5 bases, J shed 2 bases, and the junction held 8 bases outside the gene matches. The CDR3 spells CASSFRDRGFNTGELFF. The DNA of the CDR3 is TGTGCCAGCAGCTTCCGGGACAGGGGATTTAACACCGGGGAGCTGTTTTTT.

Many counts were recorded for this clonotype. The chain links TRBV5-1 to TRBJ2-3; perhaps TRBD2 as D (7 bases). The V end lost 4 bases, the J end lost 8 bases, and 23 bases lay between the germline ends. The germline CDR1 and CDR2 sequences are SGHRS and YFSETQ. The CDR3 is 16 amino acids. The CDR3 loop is CASSRGGGPGLGTQYF. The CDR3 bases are TGCGCCAGCAGCCGCGGGGGCGGACCCGGCTTGGGTACGCAGTATTTT.

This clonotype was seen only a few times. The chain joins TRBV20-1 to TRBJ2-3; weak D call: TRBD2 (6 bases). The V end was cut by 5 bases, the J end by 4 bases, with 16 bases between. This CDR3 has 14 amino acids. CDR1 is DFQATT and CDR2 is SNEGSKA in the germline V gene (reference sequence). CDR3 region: CSAESAGGSDTQYF. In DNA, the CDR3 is TGCAGTGCTGAGAGCGCAGGAGGGTCAGATACGCAGTATTTT.

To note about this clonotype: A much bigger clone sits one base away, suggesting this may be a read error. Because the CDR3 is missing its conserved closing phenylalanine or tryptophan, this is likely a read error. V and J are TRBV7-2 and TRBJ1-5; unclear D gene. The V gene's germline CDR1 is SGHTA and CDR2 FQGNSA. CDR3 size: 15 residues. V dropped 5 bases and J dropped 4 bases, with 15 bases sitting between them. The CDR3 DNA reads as TGTGCCAGCAGCCGCCTTAAAGGAGAGAATCAGCCCCAGCATTCT. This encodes CASSRLKGENQPQHS.

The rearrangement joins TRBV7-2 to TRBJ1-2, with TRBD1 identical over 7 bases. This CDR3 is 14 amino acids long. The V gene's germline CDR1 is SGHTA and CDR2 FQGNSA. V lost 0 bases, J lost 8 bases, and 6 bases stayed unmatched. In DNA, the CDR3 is TGTGCCAGCAGCTTAGCAGAGACAGGGTGGGGCTACACCTTC. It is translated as CASSLAETGWGYTF.

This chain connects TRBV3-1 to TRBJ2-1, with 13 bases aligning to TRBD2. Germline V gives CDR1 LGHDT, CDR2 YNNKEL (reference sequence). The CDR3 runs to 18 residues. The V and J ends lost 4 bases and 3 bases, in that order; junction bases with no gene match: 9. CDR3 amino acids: CASSPQTGLAGIYNEQFF. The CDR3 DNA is TGTGCCAGCAGCCCCCAGACGGGACTAGCGGGGATCTACAATGAGCAGTTCTTC.